This T cell receptor beta chain came from a study of cytomegalovirus exposure and HLA in healthy donors. Study-wide points: Presence/absence analyses took donor sequencing depth as roughly uniform. In a later analysis, TCR beta V- and J-gene trimming showed a link to a missense DCLRE1C variant.

The PCR was carried out with 60 Vbeta primers and 13 Jbeta primers. Assay: immunoSEQ multiplex PCR; the TCRdb copy retains only in-frame clones and omits some. In the table there are 100,000 to 150,000 clones, around three quarters of which are singletons. V lost 5 bases and J lost 1, with 17 bases in between. Looked up from germline, CDR1 is SGHAT and CDR2 is FQNNGV. CDR3 length: 16 amino acids. To note about this clone: Its antigen is as yet unknown.

The sequence was collected from a female donor in good health and CMV-seronegative. The chain combines TRBV11-2 with TRBJ1-2; a weak D match, TRBD1 (6 bases). The sample comprised PBMCs. CDR3 in amino acids: CASSRGYRTDNYGYTF. CDR3 DNA sequence: TGTGCCAGCAGCCGAGGGTACCGGACAGATAACTATGGCTACACCTTC.